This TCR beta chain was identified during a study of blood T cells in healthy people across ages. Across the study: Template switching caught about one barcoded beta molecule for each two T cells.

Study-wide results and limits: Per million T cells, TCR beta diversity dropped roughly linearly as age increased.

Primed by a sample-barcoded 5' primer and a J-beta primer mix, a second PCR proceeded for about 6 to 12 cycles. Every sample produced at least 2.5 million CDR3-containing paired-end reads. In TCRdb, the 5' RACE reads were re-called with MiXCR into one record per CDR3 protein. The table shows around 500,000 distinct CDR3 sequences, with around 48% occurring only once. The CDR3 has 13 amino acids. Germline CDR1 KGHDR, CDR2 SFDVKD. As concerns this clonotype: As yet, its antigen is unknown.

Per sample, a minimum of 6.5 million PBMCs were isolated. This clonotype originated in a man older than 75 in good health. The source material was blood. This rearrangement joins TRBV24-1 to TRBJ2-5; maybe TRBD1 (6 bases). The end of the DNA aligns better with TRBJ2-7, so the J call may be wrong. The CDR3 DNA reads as TGTGCCACCAGTGATTCGGCACAGGGCGAGCAGTACTTC. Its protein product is CATSDSAQGEQYF.